This TCR beta chain was documented in a study of blood T cell repertoires in COVID-19 (dated by TCRdb to 2018 to 2020). In terms of the full investigation: Collaborator samples came from the United States, Italy and Spain and covered acute and convalescent phases of COVID-19. The material from the prospective study consisted of cDNA or gDNA derived from T cells, B-cell-depleted T cells, or PBMCs. The repertoires were made available in a free public database intended to serve as a resource for research on the immune response to SARS-CoV-2. The samples were drawn from two sources: the first 160 participants of the ongoing ImmuneRACE study, and 1,254 subjects contributed by 6 global collaborators. The dataset comprised deeply sampled blood TCRbeta repertoires from subjects exposed to, actively infected with, or recovered from COVID-19. Where HLA class I and class II types were available, the types were taken from metadata supplied by the sample provider, not from assay-based typing. The sample metadata nearly always contained a de-identified subject ID, COVID-19 status, age in years and sex.

What the authors observed across the whole study: The amount of clinical and demographic metadata varied by source and participant and was provided uncurated.

The CDR3, cysteine through phenylalanine, is 16 amino acids long. The read is trimmed to its CDR3 DNA, 48 bases read in frame from base 1. The germline V gene sets CDR1 to SGHRS and CDR2 to YFSETQ. V sheds 5 bases and J sheds 0 bases, leaving 16 bases between their ends. For this clone: Its target antigen remains unknown. No clone much larger than this one lies a single base away; base qualities are absent.

TCRbeta CDR3 regions were amplified from genomic DNA using the immunoSEQ Assay, a bias-controlled multiplex PCR. The study's own analysis went as follows. The number of nucleated cells in each sample was estimated by amplification of reference gene primers within the assay. To quantify the absolute abundance of each unique TCRbeta CDR3 rearrangement, sequence reads were collapsed and filtered. Productive Simpson clonality was computed per sample as the square root of Simpson's diversity index over productive rearrangements. What TCRdb holds here is the immuneACCESS table cut down to in-frame rearrangements. Part of the clones is not present; checked against another copy, under half of the missing clones reflect an unresolved V gene, and the others are unexplained. V, J and clone size are those of that table, while D and trimming were read from the DNA. The sample table holds around 200,000 clones, of which about 90% were seen once. 10% to 11% of the sample comes from the top ten.

At one collaborating source in Seattle, patients were enrolled during active infection and were followed longitudinally through the course of disease. Collaborating institutions collected whole blood in K2EDTA tubes following their own protocols. Collaborator samples were shipped for TCRbeta analysis as frozen whole blood, isolated PBMCs, or DNA extracted from either sample type. The clonotype was recovered from a woman in her sixties or seventies with COVID-19, enrolled during active disease. The chain links TRBV5-1 with TRBJ2-3, with the D gene not confidently named. Sequencing used peripheral blood. The DNA sequence is as follows: TGCGCCAGCAGGTTCGCGGCTTCCTCTAGCACAGATACGCAGTATTTT. Its product reads: CASRFAASSSTDTQYF.